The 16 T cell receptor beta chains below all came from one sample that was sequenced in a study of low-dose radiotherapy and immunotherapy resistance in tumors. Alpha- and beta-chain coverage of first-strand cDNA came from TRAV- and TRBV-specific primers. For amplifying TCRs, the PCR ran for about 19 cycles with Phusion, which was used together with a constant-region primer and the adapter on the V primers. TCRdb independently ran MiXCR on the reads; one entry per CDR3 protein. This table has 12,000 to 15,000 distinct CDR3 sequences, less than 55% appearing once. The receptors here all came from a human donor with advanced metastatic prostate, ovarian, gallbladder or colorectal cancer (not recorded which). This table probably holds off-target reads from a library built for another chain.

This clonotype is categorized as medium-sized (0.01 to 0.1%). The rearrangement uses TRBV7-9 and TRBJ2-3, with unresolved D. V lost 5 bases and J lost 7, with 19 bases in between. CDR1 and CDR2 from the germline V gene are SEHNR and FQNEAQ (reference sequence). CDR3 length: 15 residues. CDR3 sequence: CASSPSWPIGHTQYF. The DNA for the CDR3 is TGTGCCAGCAGCCCCTCTTGGCCCATCGGCCATACGCAGTATTTT.

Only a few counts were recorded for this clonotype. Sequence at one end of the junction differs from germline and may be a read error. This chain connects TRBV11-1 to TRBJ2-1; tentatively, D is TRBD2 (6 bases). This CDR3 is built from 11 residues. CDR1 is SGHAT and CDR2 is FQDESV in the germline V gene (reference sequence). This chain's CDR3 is CASSSPGLQVF. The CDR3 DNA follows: TGTGCCAGCAGCTCGCCGGGACTCCAGGTCTTC.

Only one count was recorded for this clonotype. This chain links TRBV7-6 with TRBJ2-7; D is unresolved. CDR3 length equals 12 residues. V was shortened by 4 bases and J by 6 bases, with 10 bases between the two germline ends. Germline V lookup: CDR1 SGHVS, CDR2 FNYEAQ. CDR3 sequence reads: CASSSSLAEQYF. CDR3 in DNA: TGTGCCAGCAGCTCCTCCCTGGCCGAGCAGTACTTC.

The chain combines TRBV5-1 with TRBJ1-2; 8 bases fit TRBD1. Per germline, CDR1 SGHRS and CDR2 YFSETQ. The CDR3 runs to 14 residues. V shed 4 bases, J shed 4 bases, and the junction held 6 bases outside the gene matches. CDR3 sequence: CASSATGAIYGYTF. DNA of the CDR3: TGCGCCAGCAGCGCGACAGGGGCTATCTATGGCTACACCTTC. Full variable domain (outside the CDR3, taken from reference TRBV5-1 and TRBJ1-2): KAGVTQTPRYLIKTRGQQVTLSCSPISGHRSVSWYQQTPGQGLQFLFEYFSETQRNKGNFPGRFSGRQFSNSRSEMNVSTLELGDSALYLCASSATGAIYGYTFGSGTRLTVV.

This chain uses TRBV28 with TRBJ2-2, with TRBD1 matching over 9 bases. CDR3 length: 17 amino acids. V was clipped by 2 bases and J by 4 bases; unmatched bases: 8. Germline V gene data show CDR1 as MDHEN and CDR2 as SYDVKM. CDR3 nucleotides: TGTGCCAGCAGTTTACCCACAGGGGGCGGTAGCACCGGGGAGCTGTTTTTT. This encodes CASSLPTGGGSTGELFF. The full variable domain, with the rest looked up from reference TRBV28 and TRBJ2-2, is DVKVTQSSRYLVKRTGEKVFLECVQDMDHENMFWYRQDPGLGLRLIYFSYDVKMKEKGDIPEGYSVSREKKERFSLILESASTNQTSMYLCASSLPTGGGSTGELFFGEGSRLTVL.

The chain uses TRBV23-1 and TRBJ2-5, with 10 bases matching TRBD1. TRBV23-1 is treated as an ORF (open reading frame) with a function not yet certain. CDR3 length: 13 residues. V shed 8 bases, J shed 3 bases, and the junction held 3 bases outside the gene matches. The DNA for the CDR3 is TGCGCCAGCCCTGGACAGGGGGAAGAGACCCAGTACTTC. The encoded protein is CASPGQGEETQYF.

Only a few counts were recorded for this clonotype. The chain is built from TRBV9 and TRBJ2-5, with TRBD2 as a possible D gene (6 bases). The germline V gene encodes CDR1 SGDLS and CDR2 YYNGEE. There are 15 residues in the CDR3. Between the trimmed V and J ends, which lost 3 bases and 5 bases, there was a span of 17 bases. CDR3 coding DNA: TGTGCCAGCAGCGGACACCCGCGGGGTTCGGAGACCCAGTACTTC. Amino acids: CASSGHPRGSETQYF.

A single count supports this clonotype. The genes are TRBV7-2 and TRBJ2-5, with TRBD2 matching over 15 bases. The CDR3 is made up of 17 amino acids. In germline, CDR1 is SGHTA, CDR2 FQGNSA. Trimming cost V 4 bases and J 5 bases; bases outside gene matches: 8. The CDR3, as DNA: TGTGCCAGCAGCTCCGGGACTAGCGGGGGGAGAGGGGAGACCCAGTACTTC. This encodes CASSSGTSGGRGETQYF.

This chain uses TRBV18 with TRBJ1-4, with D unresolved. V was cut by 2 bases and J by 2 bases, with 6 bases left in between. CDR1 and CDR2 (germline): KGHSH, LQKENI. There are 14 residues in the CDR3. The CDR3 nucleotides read TGTGCCAGCTCACCAGGGGTTACTAATGAAAAACTGTTTTTT. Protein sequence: CASSPGVTNEKLFF.

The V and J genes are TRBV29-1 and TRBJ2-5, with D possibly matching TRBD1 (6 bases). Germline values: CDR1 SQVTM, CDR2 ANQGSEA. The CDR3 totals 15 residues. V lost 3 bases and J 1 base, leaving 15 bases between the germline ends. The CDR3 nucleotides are TGCAGCGTTGACCCTATGACAGGTCCCCAAGAGACCCAGTACTTC. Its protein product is CSVDPMTGPQETQYF.

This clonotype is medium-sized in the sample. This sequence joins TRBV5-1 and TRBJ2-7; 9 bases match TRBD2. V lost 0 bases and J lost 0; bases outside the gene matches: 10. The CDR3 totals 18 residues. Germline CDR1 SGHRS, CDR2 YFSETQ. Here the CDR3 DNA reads TGCGCCAGCAGCTTGGTTGGAGGGACTAGCAGAAGCTCCTACGAGCAGTACTTC. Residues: CASSLVGGTSRSSYEQYF. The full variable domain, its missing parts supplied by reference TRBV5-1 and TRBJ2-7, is KAGVTQTPRYLIKTRGQQVTLSCSPISGHRSVSWYQQTPGQGLQFLFEYFSETQRNKGNFPGRFSGRQFSNSRSEMNVSTLELGDSALYLCASSLVGGTSRSSYEQYFGPGTRLTVT.

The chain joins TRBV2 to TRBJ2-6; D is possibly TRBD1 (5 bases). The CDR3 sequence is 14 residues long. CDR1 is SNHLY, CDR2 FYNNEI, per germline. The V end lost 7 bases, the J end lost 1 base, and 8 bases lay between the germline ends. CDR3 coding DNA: TGTGCCAGCAATGGGGCATCTGGGGCCAACGTCCTGACTTTC. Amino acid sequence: CASNGASGANVLTF.

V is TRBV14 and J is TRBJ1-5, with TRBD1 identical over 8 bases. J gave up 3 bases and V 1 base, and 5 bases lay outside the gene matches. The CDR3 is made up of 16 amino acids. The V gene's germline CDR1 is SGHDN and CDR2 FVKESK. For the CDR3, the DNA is TGTGCCAGCAGCCAAGGGCAGGGGGCCTTCAATCAGCCCCAGCATTTT. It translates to CASSQGQGAFNQPQHF.

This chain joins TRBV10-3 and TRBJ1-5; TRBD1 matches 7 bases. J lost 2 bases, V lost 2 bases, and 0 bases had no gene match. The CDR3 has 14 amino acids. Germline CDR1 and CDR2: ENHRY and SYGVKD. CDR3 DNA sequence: TGTGCCATCAGTGAGGGACAGGGCAATCAGCCCCAGCATTTT. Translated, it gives CAISEGQGNQPQHF.

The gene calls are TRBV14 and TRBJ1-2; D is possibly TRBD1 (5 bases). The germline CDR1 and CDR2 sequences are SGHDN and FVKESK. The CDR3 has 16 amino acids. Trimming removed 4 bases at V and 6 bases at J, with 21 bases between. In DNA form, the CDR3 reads TGTGCCAGCAGCCGGCGAAGGGGCCCGCTCCATGATGGCTACACCTTC. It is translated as CASSRRRGPLHDGYTF.

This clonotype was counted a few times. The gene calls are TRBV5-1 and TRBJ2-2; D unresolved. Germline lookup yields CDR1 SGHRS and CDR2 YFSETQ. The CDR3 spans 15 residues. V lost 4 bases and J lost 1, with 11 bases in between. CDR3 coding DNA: TGCGCCAGCAGCGTACTTGATAGGAACACCGGGGAGCTGTTTTTT. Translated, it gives CASSVLDRNTGELFF.